This T cell receptor beta chain was sequenced during a study of T-cell reconstitution after alpha-beta-depleted transplantation in children. Construction of the TCRbeta library involved unique molecular identifiers. TCRdb passed the PCR reads through MiXCR, listing each CDR3 protein once. The table includes about 500,000 distinct CDR3 sequences, about 31% detected once. V lost 5 bases and J 2 bases, leaving 9 bases between the germline ends. CDR3 length equals 12 residues. Germline CDR1 reads GTSNPN; CDR2 reads SVGIG (reference sequence). The receptor was isolated from a human donor who donated a stem cell graft to a child with aplastic anemia. The rearrangement joins TRBV30 to TRBJ2-5; D remains ambiguous. The specimen was PBMCs from the stem cell graft donor, collected from the stem cell graft. CDR3 protein: CAWVTVQETQYF. CDR3 nucleotide sequence: TGTGCCTGGGTGACGGTACAAGAGACCCAGTACTTC.